The 5 T cell receptor beta chains below were found in one sample sequenced in a study of shared clonotypes between healthy human individuals. Assay: immunoSEQ multiplex PCR; the TCRdb copy retains only in-frame clones and omits some. The data contain 1.4 million to 1.5 million clones, around 97% of them seen just once; the ten biggest clones take up 1.2%. Sequenced: naive CD4+ T cells sorted from blood. Specified subset: CD45RA+ positively selected. The receptor source for this set is a man aged 25 to 45 in good health.

The CDR3 sequence is CASTNLEGAGETQYF. CDR3 bases: TGCGCCAGCACCAACCTCGAAGGGGCGGGGGAGACCCAGTACTTC. V usage is TRBV5-1 and J usage is TRBJ2-5; TRBD2 is a possible D gene (6 bases). This CDR3 has 15 residues. From germline, CDR1 is SGHRS and CDR2 YFSETQ. The ends were cut back, 6 bases at V and 5 bases at J, with 20 bases in the middle.

The chain combines TRBV6-1 with TRBJ2-3, with 7 positions matching TRBD2. Germline V gives CDR1 MNHNS, CDR2 SASEGT. Trimming cost V 7 bases and J 0 bases; bases outside gene matches: 4. This CDR3 comprises 14 residues. The CDR3 protein is CASTERGSTDTQYF. The DNA for the CDR3 is TGTGCCAGCACCGAGCGGGGTAGCACAGATACGCAGTATTTT.

The CDR3 sequence: CASSQDFREWADTQYF. The CDR3 region has the DNA TGCGCCAGCAGCCAAGATTTCCGGGAGTGGGCAGATACGCAGTATTTT. This chain connects TRBV4-3 to TRBJ2-3; D perhaps matches TRBD2 (6 bases). The germline V gene encodes CDR1 LGHNA and CDR2 YSLEER. Trimming removed 0 bases from V and 4 bases from J, with 14 bases in between. The CDR3 has 16 residues.

V is TRBV5-8 and J is TRBJ1-4, with D possibly TRBD1 on 5 matching bases. This CDR3 is 14 amino acids long. Trimming removed 7 bases from V and 5 bases from J, with 15 bases in between. Germline CDR1 SGHTS, CDR2 YDEGEE. The CDR3 protein is CASPTEGANEKLFF. The CDR3 DNA sequence: TGTGCCAGCCCCACCGAAGGGGCAAATGAAAAACTGTTTTTT.

The J gene is TRBJ1-2, the V gene TRBV28, with 7 bases lining up with TRBD1. V was pared by 6 bases and J by 7 bases, with 8 bases of the junction left unmatched. This CDR3 contains 13 residues. Germline CDR1 is MDHEN and CDR2 is SYDVKM. The CDR3 region is CASRDRRGLGYTF. CDR3 nucleotide sequence: TGTGCCAGCAGAGACCGTAGGGGGCTTGGCTACACCTTC.